The present entry profiles one TCR beta chain with its context. Its antigen remains unidentified. These data are taken from a study of cytomegalovirus exposure and HLA in healthy donors. The CDR3 extends over 16 amino acids. Unmatched junction bases numbered 3, after V lost 3 bases and J lost 0 bases. Germline CDR1 reads SGDLS; CDR2 reads YYNGEE. Amplification used 60 Vbeta primers and 13 Jbeta primers. Libraries were prepared by immunoSEQ multiplex PCR; TCRdb keeps only in-frame clonotypes and omits some of them. Of about 190,000 clones listed, roughly 77% are singletons. Likely unrecorded immune exposures existed in these nominally healthy donors. Findings and limits, study-wide: In a later analysis, HLA-associated TCR beta chains were more clonally expanded than equally common others.

This clonotype was obtained from a woman aged 45-65 years in good health and CMV-seronegative. The sequencing input was PBMCs. The V gene is TRBV9, the J gene TRBJ2-3, with 11 bases identical to TRBD2. The CDR3 is CASSETSGASTDTQYF. In DNA, the CDR3 is TGTGCCAGCAGCGAGACTAGCGGGGCTAGCACAGATACGCAGTATTTT.